Presented here are 9 T cell receptor beta chains from one specimen sequenced in a study of CD4+ T cells in melanoma. TCRdb keeps only in-frame clones here, not all; method: immunoSEQ multiplex PCR. This sample yields thousands of clones, of which around 60% are seen a single time; under 25% belongs to the top ten. Sequencing was performed on cells from a culture (not recorded whether cultured in vitro). These receptors were taken from a human donor with melanoma.

The rearrangement links TRBV27 to TRBJ2-5; D is unclear. Germline values: CDR1 MNHEY, CDR2 SMNVEV (reference sequence). V was cut by 6 bases and J by 4 bases, with 15 bases left in between. This CDR3 is built from 14 residues. CDR3 coding DNA: TGTGCCAGCAGCCCCGAATGGCGCACAGAGACCCAGTACTTC. Residues: CASSPEWRTETQYF.

This clone has just a few counts. The V call is TRBV2, the J call TRBJ2-5, with D unresolved. The CDR3 is made up of 12 amino acids. V was pared by 8 bases and J by 4 bases, with 11 bases between. CDR1 and CDR2 from the germline V gene are SNHLY and FYNNEI. The chain's CDR3 is CASYRFGETQYF. CDR3 sequence (DNA): TGTGCCAGCTATCGCTTCGGAGAGACCCAGTACTTC.

J is TRBJ2-1 and V is TRBV11-3, with D perhaps matching TRBD2 (6 bases). The CDR3 runs to 15 residues. The germline V and J ends were trimmed by 4 bases and 4 bases, with 14 bases remaining between them. Germline V lookup: CDR1 SGHNT, CDR2 YENEEA. The CDR3 DNA reads as TGTGCCAGCAGCTCTCCGGGACTTCGATACAATGAGCAGTTCTTC. The encoded protein is CASSSPGLRYNEQFF. The complete variable domain, with remaining parts taken from reference TRBV11-3 and TRBJ2-1, reads EAGVVQSPRYKIIEKKQPVAFWCNPISGHNTLYWYLQNLGQGPELLIRYENEEAVDDSQLPKDRFSAERLKGVDSTLKIQPAELGDSAVYLCASSSPGLRYNEQFFGPGTRLTVL.

The V and J genes are TRBV19 and TRBJ1-5; D might be TRBD1 (5 bases). Germline CDR1 is LNHDA and CDR2 is SQIVND (reference sequence). With 1 base removed from V and 7 bases from J, the gap between germline ends came to 14 bases. The CDR3 spans 15 residues. CDR3 residues: CASSIAGQGRQPQHF. CDR3 DNA: TGTGCCAGTAGTATAGCGGGGCAGGGACGACAGCCCCAGCATTTT.

The V gene is TRBV2, the J gene TRBJ2-2; D ambiguous. V lost 8 bases to trimming and J lost 0 bases, with 13 bases between them. Germline CDR1 reads SNHLY; CDR2 reads FYNNEI. This CDR3 region has 15 residues. The CDR3 bases are TGTGCCAGCGCCTTGAGGATATCGAACACCGGGGAGCTGTTTTTT. Translating gives CASALRISNTGELFF.

This clone has just a few counts. At one end the junction does not follow the germline gene, possibly because of a read error. The chain employs TRBV7-7 and TRBJ2-2, with 9 bases fitting TRBD2. This CDR3 has 18 residues. Germline V gene lookup returns CDR1 SSHAT and CDR2 FNYEAQ (reference sequence). The CDR3 reads CASSLAIFAGGKTGELFF. The CDR3 DNA follows: TGTGCTAGCAGCTTAGCGATATTTGCGGGGGGGAAGACCGGGGAGCTGTTTTTT.

This chain uses TRBV14 with TRBJ1-2; D might be TRBD1 (5 bases). V was trimmed by 4 bases and J by 4 bases, leaving 10 bases between them. Germline CDR1 and CDR2: SGHDN and FVKESK. The CDR3 has 13 amino acids. CDR3 loop: CASSLRGGYGYTF. CDR3 sequence (DNA): TGTGCCAGCAGCCTTAGGGGAGGCTATGGCTACACCTTC. The full variable domain, rest sourced from reference TRBV14 and TRBJ1-2, is EAGVTQFPSHSVIEKGQTVTLRCDPISGHDNLYWYRRVMGKEIKFLLHFVKESKQDESGMPNNRFLAERTGGTYSTLKVQPAELEDSGVYFCASSLRGGYGYTFGSGTRLTVV.

The rearrangement links TRBV6-5 to TRBJ1-6, with D unclear. Germline V gives CDR1 MNHEY, CDR2 SVGAGI. Trimming stripped 2 bases from V and 8 bases from J, with 13 bases between. The CDR3 has 15 amino acids. The CDR3 DNA is TGTGCCAGCAGTTACGGAGAGGGTAGCTATTCACCCCTCCACTTT. This gives the protein CASSYGEGSYSPLHF.

V gene TRBV13 combines with J gene TRBJ2-7; D is undetermined. V was shortened by 5 bases and J by 3 bases, with 8 bases between the two germline ends. CDR3 size: 12 residues. The germline V gene has CDR1 PRHDT and CDR2 FYEKMQ (reference sequence). CDR3 region: CASSPNNYEQYF. CDR3 sequence (DNA): TGTGCCAGCAGCCCAAACAACTACGAGCAGTACTTC.